The 24 T cell receptor beta chains in this list originate from one sample, sequenced in a study of tumor and adjacent non-tumor tissue in lung cancer. The library came from three nested PCR rounds adapted from ARM-PCR protocols. TCRdb passed the multiplex PCR reads through MiXCR, listing each CDR3 protein once. The sample yields roughly 66,000 distinct CDR3 sequences, roughly 73% seen once. This sample's RNA came from whole unsorted tissue. Sequenced: lung tumor tissue. All receptors derive from a man aged 60 to 75 with non-small cell lung cancer.

Turning to this clonotype: At one of its ends the junction is not consistent with the germline gene, which may arise from a read error. V is TRBV6-6 and J is TRBJ1-3, with no clear D. The CDR3 contains 14 residues. The germline V gene has CDR1 MNHNY and CDR2 SVGAGI (reference sequence). The CDR3 reads CASSLKFSGNTIYF. The CDR3 DNA follows: TGTGCCAGCAGTTTGAAGTTCTCTGGAAACACCATATACTTT.

As to this clonotype: Its ends do not fully match the called genes, so a read error is possible. The chain links TRBV20-1 to TRBJ2-2, with 8 bases identical to TRBD2. Germline CDR1 is DFQATT and CDR2 is SNEGSKA (reference sequence). CDR3 length equals 13 residues. In DNA form, the CDR3 reads TGCAGTGTTAGGGGACTAGAATCCGGGGAGGTGTTTTTT. Translation gives CSVRGLESGEVFF.

In regard to this clonotype: It may be a read error: a sequence one base away is much more abundant. The rearrangement links TRBV11-2 to TRBJ1-1; a weak D match, TRBD1 (5 bases). Germline-derived CDR1 and CDR2 are SGHAT and FQNNGV. The CDR3 covers 13 residues. The CDR3 sequence: CASSVERGTEAFF. As DNA, the CDR3 is TGTGCCAGCAGCGTAGAGAGGGGAACTGAAGCTTTCTTT.

This clonotype was counted between two and nine times. One end of the junction varies from germline; a read error may be responsible. The chain carries TRBV24-1 and TRBJ2-6; either TRBD1 or TRBD2 may fit D (5 bases each). The CDR3 is 16 amino acids. Germline CDR1 is KGHDR and CDR2 is SFDVKD. CDR3 DNA: TGTGCCACCGGGACGAACAAGGAGTCTGGGGCCAACGTCCCGACTTTC. It yields the protein CATGTNKESGANVPTF.

This clonotype was seen only once. Relative to the germline gene, one junction end is altered; a read error may explain this. The chain joins TRBV6-5 to TRBJ2-7, with a possible D match to TRBD2 (6 bases). Germline V gene sequence: CDR1 MNHEY, CDR2 SVGAGI. The CDR3 runs 15 residues. CDR3 DNA: TGTGCCAGCAGTTACTCGAGTCGGGAGACGGATGAGCATTACTTC. As protein: CASSYSSRETDEHYF.

A remark on this clonotype: The final CDR3 position lacks the conserved phenylalanine or tryptophan, pointing to a likely read error. The DNA is omitted, as the CDR3 cannot be located on it reliably, and the CDR3 follows TCRdb's listing. The chain carries TRBV6-1 and TRBJ2-1. CDR1 is MNHNS and CDR2 is SASEGT in the germline V gene. The CDR3 contains 15 residues when both ends are counted. The CDR3 loop is CASSEAASAYNEQLI.

Note on this clonotype: No conserved phenylalanine or tryptophan ends this CDR3, so it is likely a read error. The V and J genes are TRBV29-1 and TRBJ2-7, with a weak D call TRBD1 (6 bases). The CDR3 totals 12 residues. V gave up 4 bases and J gave up 5 bases, with 12 bases separating them. Germline lookup yields CDR1 SQVTM and CDR2 ANQGSEA. The CDR3 DNA sequence: TGCAGCGTTGCATACAGGGCGGACGAGCAGTACTTA. Encoded protein: CSVAYRADEQYL.

The rearrangement links TRBV10-3 to TRBJ2-6, with 16 bases that match TRBD2. V gave up 7 bases and J gave up 6 bases; unmatched junction bases: 15. This CDR3 has 20 amino acids. CDR1 is ENHRY, CDR2 SYGVKD, per germline. The CDR3 DNA reads TGTGCCATCACTGAACATGGGACTAGCGGGAGGGAAACTGTGGCCAACGTCCTGACTTTC. It specifies CAITEHGTSGRETVANVLTF.

The chain couples TRBV20-1 to TRBJ2-7; TRBD2 is a possible D gene (6 bases). The length of the CDR3 is 13 residues. Trimming shortened V by 4 bases and J by 6 bases, and 16 bases separated the two germline ends. Per the germline V gene, CDR1 is DFQATT and CDR2 is SNEGSKA (reference sequence). The CDR3 region has the DNA TGCAGTGCTAACAGACTAGTGGGAAGCGAGCAGTACTTC. It specifies CSANRLVGSEQYF.

This clonotype was picked up one time. A junction boundary mismatches the germline segment, possibly from a read error. The chain has TRBV11-3 and TRBJ2-3; D is perhaps TRBD2 (5 bases). Germline lookup yields CDR1 SGHNT and CDR2 YENEEA. CDR3 length equals 16 residues. CDR3 loop: CTSSSGLADSTDTQYF. The CDR3 DNA reads as TGTACCAGCAGTTCCGGGCTAGCCGATAGCACAGATACGCAGTATTTT. Full variable domain (rest looked up from reference TRBV11-3 and TRBJ2-3): EAGVVQSPRYKIIEKKQPVAFWCNPISGHNTLYWYLQNLGQGPELLIRYENEEAVDDSQLPKDRFSAERLKGVDSTLKIQPAELGDSAVYLCTSSSGLADSTDTQYFGPGTRLTVL.

Only one count was recorded for this clonotype. This sequence joins TRBV10-3 and TRBJ1-6; the D is unclear. V lost 10 bases and J 8 bases, leaving 12 bases between the germline ends. Germline CDR1 ENHRY, CDR2 SYGVKD. The CDR3 loop spans 12 amino acids. The DNA for the CDR3 is TGTGCCAAACGAGGTGGCGATTCACCCCTCCACTTT. Translation: CAKRGGDSPLHF.

In its sample, this clonotype was seen many times. CDR3 in DNA: TGCAGCGTCTGTCCCATCGGGGCTTCCTACGAGCAGTACTTC. It translates to CSVCPIGASYEQYF. This chain links TRBV29-1 with TRBJ2-7, with D perhaps given as TRBD1 or TRBD2 (5 bases each). The V end lost 6 bases, the J end lost 1 base, and 16 bases lay between the germline ends. The CDR3 is made up of 14 amino acids. Germline assignment: CDR1 SQVTM and CDR2 ANQGSEA.

A note on this clonotype: The germline gene is not matched at one end of the junction; a read error may be the cause. This chain joins TRBV10-3 and TRBJ2-6; tentatively, D is TRBD2 (6 bases). The CDR3 contains 20 residues. CDR1 is ENHRY, CDR2 SYGVKD, per germline. The DNA of the CDR3 is TGTGCCATCAGTGGACATGTGACTAACGGGAGTGACTCTGGTGCCAACGTCCTGACTTTC. It specifies CAISGHVTNGSDSGANVLTF.

With regard to this clonotype: Sequence at one end of the junction differs from germline and may be a read error. The chain has TRBV6-6 and TRBJ1-1; 7 positions agree with TRBD1. CDR1 MNHNY and CDR2 SVGAGI come from the germline V gene (reference sequence). The CDR3 is made up of 13 amino acids. The CDR3 nucleotides are TGTGCCGGCAGGTTGACAGGGAATACTGAAACTTTCTTT. Protein product: CAGRLTGNTETFF.

This clonotype showed up just a few times. At one of its ends the junction is not consistent with the germline gene, which may arise from a read error. V and J are TRBV10-3 and TRBJ2-7; 10 positions agree with TRBD2. CDR3 length equals 20 residues. CDR1 is ENHRY and CDR2 is SYGVKD in the germline V gene. The CDR3 bases are TGTGCCATCAGGGGTACGGGGAACAAACTAGCGGGGCCTCCCTCCTACGAGCAATACTTC. Protein product: CAIRGTGNKLAGPPSYEQYF.

As concerns this clonotype: Mismatch with germline at one junction end may stem from a read error. The chain joins TRBV5-1 to TRBJ2-2; the D gene is possibly TRBD1 (6 bases). The germline V gene encodes CDR1 SGHRS and CDR2 YFSETQ. The CDR3 totals 15 residues. The CDR3 here is CASSHTGWDTGEMFF. CDR3 nucleotide sequence: TGCGCCAGCAGCCATACAGGGTGGGACACCGGGGAGATGTTTTTT.

Of note for this clonotype: One end of the junction does not line up with germline, which may come from a read error. This rearrangement joins TRBV29-1 to TRBJ1-2; no firm D call. Germline lookup yields CDR1 SQVTM and CDR2 ANQGSEA. The CDR3 length is 14 residues. The CDR3 here is CSVESAETNHGYTF. In DNA form, the CDR3 reads TGCAGCGTTGAATCGGCAGAAACTAACCATGGGTACACCTTC. Filled out from reference TRBV29-1 and TRBJ1-2, the complete variable domain reads SAVISQKPSRDICQRGTSLTIQCQVDSQVTMMFWYRQQPGQSLTLIATANQGSEATYESGFVIDKFPISRPNLTFSTLTVSNMSPEDSSIYLCSVESAETNHGYTFGSGTRLTVV.

Concerning this clonotype: One end of the junction is discordant with germline, which a read error may explain. The V gene is TRBV29-1, the J gene TRBJ2-5, with D uncertain. CDR1 SQVTM and CDR2 ANQGSEA come from the germline V gene. CDR3 length: 13 amino acids. CDR3 coding DNA: TGCAGCGTTGAAGAACACAGACAAGAGAGCCAGTACTTC. Its translation: CSVEEHRQESQYF.

Remarks on this clonotype: At one end the junction does not follow the germline gene, possibly because of a read error. The chain carries TRBV20-1 and TRBJ2-7, with 8 bases that match TRBD2. Per germline, CDR1 DFQATT and CDR2 SNEGSKA (reference sequence). The CDR3 is 16 residues long. The CDR3 loop is CSARFSTRAGVHEQYF. CDR3 DNA sequence: TGCAGTGCTAGGTTCTCGACTAGAGCGGGGGTCCACGAGCAATACTTC.

This clonotype was seen just once. A much larger clonotype is one base distant, so this may be a read error. This chain links TRBV13 with TRBJ2-1, with a possible D match to TRBD1 (6 bases). Trimming stripped 0 bases from V and 6 bases from J, with 12 bases between. In germline, CDR1 is PRHDT, CDR2 FYEKMQ (reference sequence). CDR3 size: 15 residues. The CDR3 DNA sequence: TGTGCCAGCAGCTTAGGGGAGAAACAGGGCAATGAGCAGTTCTTC. Its protein is CASSLGEKQGNEQFF.

This clonotype was picked up one time. Germline is not matched at one junction end, which may reflect a read error. V is TRBV6-5 and J is TRBJ1-2; tentative D call: TRBD1 (5 bases). Germline V gene data show CDR1 as MNHEY and CDR2 as SVGAGI. The CDR3 has 14 residues. The CDR3 DNA reads TGTGCCAGCAGTTATCAGGGAGGGAAGTATGGTTACACCTTC. Amino acids: CASSYQGGKYGYTF.

This clonotype was seen a single time. The V call is TRBV6-5, the J call TRBJ2-1; no firm D call. Looked up from germline, CDR1 is MNHEY and CDR2 is SVGAGI. The germline V and J ends were trimmed by 9 bases and 8 bases, with 23 bases remaining between them. The CDR3 runs to 15 residues. DNA of the CDR3: TGTGCCAGTAGCTACTCGGGCGTCTCAGTCTATGAGCAGTTCTTC. Its translation is CASSYSGVSVYEQFF.

This chain links TRBV6-6 with TRBJ2-7; 12 nucleotides agree with TRBD1. The CDR3 loop spans 14 amino acids. Germline assignment: CDR1 MNHNY and CDR2 SVGAGI (reference sequence). V was pared by 5 bases and J by 11 bases, with 10 bases of the junction left unmatched. The CDR3 DNA reads as TGTGCCAGCAGTATGGGACAGGGGGCAGACGAAGAGTACTTC. Translating gives CASSMGQGADEEYF.

Turning to this clonotype: A read error is likely, as this CDR3 ends without the conserved phenylalanine or tryptophan. This chain connects TRBV6-5 to TRBJ2-7, with 8 bases that match TRBD1. Trimming removed 2 bases from V and 3 bases from J; junction bases left unmatched: 6. Germline V lookup: CDR1 MNHEY, CDR2 SVGAGI. This CDR3 comprises 15 residues. This chain's CDR3 is CASSYGAGQGYEQYY. CDR3 nucleotide sequence: TGTGCCAGCAGTTACGGGGCTGGACAGGGCTACGAGCAGTACTAC.